This T cell receptor (beta chain) was profiled in a study of technical replicates of blood from a handful of donors. The length of the CDR3 is 12 residues. Between the trimmed V and J ends, which lost 7 bases and 3 bases, there was a span of 10 bases. Per germline, CDR1 MDHEN and CDR2 SYDVKM. Clones were read by immunoSEQ multiplex PCR, and TCRdb kept only the in-frame ones, dropping some. In the table there are tens of thousands of clones, 80% to 95% of which are singletons. The receptor was isolated from a human donor in good health. The sample taken for sequencing was T cells isolated from PBMCs. This sequence joins TRBV28 and TRBJ2-7; TRBD1 might be the D (5 bases). The CDR3 loop reads CASTTEIYEQYF. The CDR3 bases are TGTGCCAGCACGACAGAGATCTACGAGCAGTACTTC.